These T cell receptor beta chains were read from a single sample in a study of blood T cell repertoires in COVID-19. TCRdb's table, derived via immunoSEQ multiplex PCR, lists solely in-frame clones and lacks some. The profile shows over 50,000 clones, 70% to 85% of them singletons. Sequencing was carried out using peripheral blood. These TCRs come from a human donor in a cohort sampled during active COVID-19. The conserved cysteine and the conserved F or W are not part of the CDR3 here. A D gene is named only where the DNA matches it firmly.

d_call	v_call	j_call	cdr3_aa
NA	TRBV4-1	TRBJ1-2	AVSGHGGGYT
TRBD1	TRBV19	TRBJ2-5	ASSLTGGGETQY
NA	TRBV5-1	TRBJ1-4	ATARTSDEKLF
NA	TRBV5-1	TRBJ2-2	ASSNDLAGELF
NA	TRBV27	TRBJ1-3	ASRGGVGNTIY
TRBD1	TRBV11-2	TRBJ2-1	ASSFRDRAYNEQF
NA	TRBV27	TRBJ1-5	ASRLHRDLNQPQH
NA	TRBV28	TRBJ1-3	ASSFWGRKSGNTIY
NA	TRBV4-1	TRBJ1-1	ASSQDLRRDTEAF
NA	TRBV28	TRBJ2-7	ASSLGAPYEQY
TRBD1	TRBV5-4	TRBJ1-1	ASSSTHAGGRIDAF
NA	TRBV18	TRBJ1-5	ASSPGQPNQPQH
TRBD1	TRBV18	TRBJ2-3	ASSETGFTDTQY
TRBD1	TRBV19	TRBJ2-7	ASSSTTGVTYEQY
NA	TRBV4-3	TRBJ1-3	ASSQDSGNTIY